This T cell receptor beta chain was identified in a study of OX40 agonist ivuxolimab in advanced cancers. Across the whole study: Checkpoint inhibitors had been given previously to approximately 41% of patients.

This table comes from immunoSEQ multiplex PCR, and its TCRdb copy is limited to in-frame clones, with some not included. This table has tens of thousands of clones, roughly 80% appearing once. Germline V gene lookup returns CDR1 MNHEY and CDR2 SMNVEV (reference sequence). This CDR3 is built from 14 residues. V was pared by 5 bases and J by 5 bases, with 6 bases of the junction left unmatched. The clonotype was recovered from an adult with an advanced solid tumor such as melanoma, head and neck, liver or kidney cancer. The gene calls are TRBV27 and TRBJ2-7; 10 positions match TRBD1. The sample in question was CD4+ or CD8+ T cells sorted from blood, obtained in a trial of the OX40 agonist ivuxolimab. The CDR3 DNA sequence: TGTGCCAGCAGTCCCCGGGACAGGGGCAACGAGCAGTACTTC. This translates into CASSPRDRGNEQYF.